The clone carrying this T cell receptor beta chain was detected only once. Other DNA sequences in the same sample also yield this CDR3. Trimming took 0 bases from V and 4 from J; bases not matched to a gene: 1. The CDR3 covers 13 residues. From germline, CDR1 is SGHNT and CDR2 YYREEE (reference sequence). In the naive CD8 group, cells lacked CD45RO and were positively selected for CCR7, so terminally differentiated effector memory CD45RA+ cells were left out. These data originate in a study of shared clonotypes between healthy human individuals. This table comes from immunoSEQ multiplex PCR, and its TCRdb copy is limited to in-frame clones, with some not included. The repertoire holds 1.5 million to 2.5 million clones, with less than 95% as singletons.

The sequenced sample consisted of naive CD8+ T cells sorted from blood. The chain joins TRBV5-4 to TRBJ2-7; 7 nucleotides align to TRBD2. This TCR was sampled from a man aged 18 to 29 in good health. CDR3 coding DNA: TGTGCCAGCAGCTTGGGCGGGGGTTACGAGCAGTACTTC. Amino acid sequence: CASSLGGGYEQYF.